One sample yielded the 26 T cell receptor beta chains listed below, sequenced in a study of beta chain features in type 1 diabetes. Sequenced material consisted of expressed TCRB transcripts (all of the isolated RNA was reverse transcribed). Sequenced by immunoSEQ multiplex PCR; TCRdb stores in-frame clones only, minus some. This table has some 410,000 clones, 9.5% to 12% appearing once. The material sequenced was naive CD4+ T cells from blood. These receptors all come from a woman between 18 and 29 years old in good health.

The chain is built from TRBV29-1 and TRBJ2-7, with 9 bases fitting TRBD1. Germline V gene data show CDR1 as SQVTM and CDR2 as ANQGSEA. The CDR3 is 13 amino acids. J gave up 7 bases and V 3 bases, and 7 bases lay outside the gene matches. Written as DNA, the CDR3 is TGCAGCGTTGAGGGACAGGGTCCCCGGGAGCAGTACTTC. Translated: CSVEGQGPREQYF.

The rearrangement uses TRBV19 and TRBJ1-3; D unresolved. Per germline, CDR1 LNHDA and CDR2 SQIVND (reference sequence). V was clipped by 3 bases and J by 4 bases, with 10 bases between them. The CDR3 is made up of 14 amino acids. The CDR3 reads CASSMVPAGNTIYF. In DNA form, the CDR3 reads TGTGCCAGTAGTATGGTGCCGGCAGGAAACACCATATATTTT.

In its sample, this clone was seen a few times. The rearrangement joins TRBV7-2 to TRBJ2-6; TRBD1 matches 7 bases. Losses at the gene ends were 5 bases for V and 2 bases for J; bases not matched to a gene: 6. The CDR3 runs to 16 residues. CDR1 is SGHTA and CDR2 is FQGNSA in the germline V gene. The CDR3 DNA reads TGTGCCAGCAGCCCACCGACAGGGACTGGGGCCAACGTCCTGACTTTC. Amino acids: CASSPPTGTGANVLTF.

A few counts support this clone. The CDR3 is CATSSVEETQYF. The CDR3 coding sequence is TGTGCCACCAGCAGCGTTGAGGAGACCCAGTACTTC. The chain couples TRBV15 to TRBJ2-5; no definite D call. The CDR3 runs to 12 residues. Germline assignment: CDR1 LNHNV and CDR2 YYDKDF (reference sequence). Trimming took 3 bases from V and 5 from J, leaving 7 bases between them.

This clone was seen a handful of times. The chain uses TRBV7-3 and TRBJ2-5; tentatively, D is TRBD1 (6 bases). This CDR3 is built from 13 residues. Germline lookup yields CDR1 SGHTA and CDR2 FQGTGA. The V gene lost 2 bases and the J gene lost 8 bases, with 12 bases spanning the gap. CDR3 amino acids: CASSLSAGDTQYF. The CDR3 nucleotides are TGTGCCAGCAGCTTATCGGCAGGGGATACCCAGTACTTC.

This chain joins TRBV28 and TRBJ2-5; 7 bases are a match to TRBD1. The CDR3 spans 15 residues. Germline CDR1 reads MDHEN; CDR2 reads SYDVKM. The trim removed 4 bases at V and 7 bases at J, leaving 12 bases unmatched. The CDR3 loop reads CASSSSWGQTWTQYF. CDR3 bases: TGTGCCAGCAGTTCGTCGTGGGGACAGACCTGGACCCAGTACTTC.

The genes are TRBV4-1 and TRBJ1-4; 8 nucleotides match TRBD1. The germline gives CDR1 MGHRA, CDR2 YSYEKL. Trimming at V came to 3 bases and at J to 8 bases, leaving 11 bases not matched to a gene. The CDR3 is made up of 16 amino acids. The CDR3 DNA sequence: TGCGCCAGCAGCCATTCTCCCGACAGGGGAGGAGAAAAACTGTTTTTT. Translated: CASSHSPDRGGEKLFF.

The gene calls are TRBV28 and TRBJ2-7; D gene uncertain. The germline V gene has CDR1 MDHEN and CDR2 SYDVKM. This CDR3 region has 13 residues. Trimming shortened V by 6 bases and J by 0 bases, and 9 bases separated the two germline ends. The CDR3 sequence: CASSRASSYEQYV. In DNA form, the CDR3 reads TGTGCCAGCAGCCGTGCGAGCTCCTACGAGCAGTACGTC.

The table lists this clone with a few counts. This CDR3 is CASSVTGNYIETQYF. CDR3 DNA: TGTGCCAGCAGCGTAACAGGGAACTATATAGAGACCCAGTACTTC. This rearrangement joins TRBV9 to TRBJ2-5; D is perhaps TRBD1 (6 bases). V lost 1 base to trimming and J lost 4 bases, with 14 bases between them. The CDR3 is made up of 15 amino acids. Germline V CDR1 and CDR2: SGDLS, YYNGEE.

This rearrangement joins TRBV25-1 to TRBJ1-1, with D possibly matching TRBD1 (5 bases). Germline assignment: CDR1 MGHDK and CDR2 SYGVNS. This CDR3 is 15 amino acids long. Trimming took off 3 bases at V and 4 bases at J, with 15 bases between the two ends. CDR3 amino acids: CASSDPSWGSTEAFF. CDR3 nucleotides: TGTGCCAGCAGTGATCCCTCATGGGGGAGCACTGAAGCTTTCTTT.

The sample holds a few counts of this clone. The chain combines TRBV30 with TRBJ1-1, with D uncertain. Germline V gene sequence: CDR1 GTSNPN, CDR2 SVGIG (reference sequence). The CDR3 spans 12 residues. Trimming stripped 2 bases from V and 1 base from J, with 5 bases between. This chain's CDR3 is CAWSWGNTEAFF. The CDR3 nucleotides read TGTGCCTGGAGTTGGGGGAACACTGAAGCTTTCTTT.

The chain uses TRBV29-1 and TRBJ2-3, with 9 bases matching TRBD1. Germline-derived CDR1 and CDR2 are SQVTM and ANQGSEA. The length of the CDR3 is 16 residues. Trimming at V came to 5 bases and at J to 3 bases, leaving 12 bases not matched to a gene. The CDR3 loop is CSVSRTYRGQTDTQYF. The CDR3, as DNA: TGCAGCGTTAGCCGAACCTACAGGGGGCAGACAGATACGCAGTATTTT.

The CDR3 DNA reads as TGTGCCAGCAGTGAACTGGCCGCCATGTACTTC. It translates to CASSELAAMYF. V and J are TRBV6-6 and TRBJ2-4; D not certain. The ends were cut back, 5 bases at V and 15 bases at J, with 14 bases in the middle. The CDR3 consists of 11 residues. CDR1 MNHNY and CDR2 SVGAGI come from the germline V gene (reference sequence).

In its sample, this clone was seen a few times. This chain uses TRBV28 with TRBJ1-6; D call uncertain. CDR1 and CDR2 (germline): MDHEN, SYDVKM. The CDR3 totals 14 residues. With 10 bases removed from V and 5 bases from J, the gap between germline ends came to 15 bases. CDR3 nucleotides: TGTGCCACCACACAGCAAAGAAATAATTCACCCCTCCACTTT. Residues: CATTQQRNNSPLHF.

There are a few counts of this clone. V and J are TRBV14 and TRBJ1-6; the D gene is possibly TRBD1 (6 bases). The CDR3 consists of 15 residues. Looked up from germline, CDR1 is SGHDN and CDR2 is FVKESK. Trimming took off 5 bases at V and 8 bases at J, with 16 bases between the two ends. This CDR3 reads CASSKAGGAHSPLHF. In DNA form, the CDR3 reads TGTGCCAGCAGCAAAGCGGGGGGGGCGCATTCACCCCTCCACTTT.

The V gene is TRBV4-1, the J gene TRBJ2-2; TRBD2 aligns across 12 bases. This CDR3 has 17 amino acids. Germline CDR1 and CDR2: MGHRA and YSYEKL. The ends lost 4 bases at V and 5 bases at J; junction bases unmatched: 8. The CDR3 DNA sequence: TGCGCCAGCAGCCTTCGACTAGCGGGAGTCGGGACCGGGGAGCTGTTTTTT. It is translated as CASSLRLAGVGTGELFF.

The chain is built from TRBV2 and TRBJ2-5, with 7 bases that match TRBD1. Germline values: CDR1 SNHLY, CDR2 FYNNEI. The trim removed 7 bases at V and 9 bases at J, leaving 14 bases unmatched. The CDR3 extends over 14 amino acids. The CDR3 region is CASTTTGVKYAQYF. CDR3 bases: TGTGCCAGCACCACTACAGGGGTCAAGTACGCCCAGTACTTC.

The CDR3: CASSRTGSSYEQYV. The DNA for the CDR3 is TGTGCCAGCAGCCGAACAGGGTCCTCCTACGAGCAGTACGTC. The chain combines TRBV2 with TRBJ2-7, with D possibly being TRBD1 (6 bases). V lost 6 bases, J lost 0 bases, and 12 bases lay in between. The germline V gene has CDR1 SNHLY and CDR2 FYNNEI. The CDR3 has 14 residues.

V is TRBV4-1 and J is TRBJ2-1; maybe TRBD2 (6 bases). Between the trimmed V and J ends, which lost 0 bases and 7 bases, there was a span of 13 bases. The CDR3 length is 15 residues. The germline gives CDR1 MGHRA, CDR2 YSYEKL. The CDR3 DNA reads TGCGCCAGCAGCCAAGATTGGAGGGGCGTAAATGAGCAGTTCTTC. Translated, it gives CASSQDWRGVNEQFF.

This clone was seen only a few times. The chain combines TRBV7-9 with TRBJ1-1; a possible D gene is TRBD1 (6 bases). V lost 3 bases, J lost 3 bases, and 14 bases lay in between. In germline, CDR1 is SEHNR, CDR2 FQNEAQ (reference sequence). The CDR3 sequence is 15 residues long. CDR3 in DNA: TGTGCCAGCAGCTTTGTGGGTGGGGGCGACACTGAAGCTTTCTTT. Translated: CASSFVGGGDTEAFF.

The chain uses TRBV2 and TRBJ1-6; D gene ambiguous. The CDR3 is made up of 19 amino acids. Trimming stripped 0 bases from V and 7 bases from J, with 22 bases between. Germline CDR1 is SNHLY and CDR2 is FYNNEI. The CDR3, as DNA: TGTGCCAGCAGTGAAGCGCTTCGAGGACGGCCTGGATTCAATTCACCCCTCCACTTT. Residues: CASSEALRGRPGFNSPLHF.

This clone has only a few counts. This chain links TRBV29-1 with TRBJ2-3, with a possible D match to TRBD1 (6 bases). CDR3 length equals 13 residues. With 7 bases removed from V and 6 bases from J, the gap between germline ends came to 17 bases. Germline V gene data show CDR1 as SQVTM and CDR2 as ANQGSEA. The CDR3 spells CSATTGLRDTQYF. CDR3 bases: TGCAGCGCTACGACAGGACTCAGGGATACGCAGTATTTT.

The chain links TRBV2 to TRBJ2-3, with D unclear. The V end lost 3 bases, the J end lost 2 bases, and 12 bases lay between the germline ends. The CDR3 consists of 15 residues. Germline CDR1 is SNHLY and CDR2 is FYNNEI. The CDR3, as DNA: TGTGCCAGCAGTGATGTCCTACGGTCCACAGATACGCAGTATTTT. Its translation: CASSDVLRSTDTQYF. The full variable domain, with the rest looked up from reference TRBV2 and TRBJ2-3, is EPEVTQTPSHQVTQMGQEVILRCVPISNHLYFYWYRQILGQKVEFLVSFYNNEISEKSEIFDDQFSVERPDGSNFTLKIRSTKLEDSAMYFCASSDVLRSTDTQYFGPGTRLTVL.

This chain connects TRBV7-3 to TRBJ2-3, with a tentative D call TRBD2 (6 bases). The V end was cut by 1 base, the J end by 2 bases, with 13 bases between. This CDR3 spans 16 amino acids. Germline V gene data show CDR1 as SGHTA and CDR2 as FQGTGA. In DNA, the CDR3 is TGTGCCAGCAGCTTAAGATTGGGACTGCACACAGATACGCAGTATTTT. Residues: CASSLRLGLHTDTQYF.

This clone was found a few times. V is TRBV5-1 and J is TRBJ2-3; D gene ambiguous. Looked up from germline, CDR1 is SGHRS and CDR2 is YFSETQ. V was shortened by 3 bases and J by 4 bases, with 6 bases between the two germline ends. The CDR3 is 12 amino acids. The CDR3 sequence is CASSYHSDTQYF. DNA for the CDR3: TGCGCCAGCAGCTACCACTCAGATACGCAGTATTTT.

V gene TRBV28 combines with J gene TRBJ1-2; TRBD1 might be the D (5 bases). The V gene's germline CDR1 is MDHEN and CDR2 SYDVKM. Trimming took off 6 bases at V and 7 bases at J, with 12 bases between the two ends. The CDR3 consists of 12 residues. The CDR3, as DNA: TGTGCCAGCAGACGACATGGGGGTGGCTACACCTTC. Residues: CASRRHGGGYTF.